Listed below are T cell receptor beta chains from one sample, sequenced in a study of tumor-infiltrating lymphocytes in primary liver carcinoma. Each CDR3 protein is one row after TCRdb ran MiXCR on the multiplex PCR reads. The data contain hundreds of thousands of distinct CDR3 sequences, approximately 60% of them seen just once; the ten biggest clones take up roughly 9%. The sample consisted of peripheral blood. Receptors originate from a man aged 35-49 years with primary liver carcinoma and hepatitis B virus infection. Each CDR3 is given with its conserved first and last residue. Each record gives: CDR3 protein, CDR3 DNA, V gene, clone size, J gene, D gene. D genes are given only for firm matches. Clone size is not always given. Where it is, it says once, few, many or a class for expanded clones.

cdr3_aa: CASNLLAGGPTGTQYF
cdr3_nt: TGTGCCAGCAACTTGCTCGCGGGAGGGCCCACAGGTACGCAGTATTTT
v_call: TRBV5-4
clone_size: -
j_call: TRBJ2-3
d_call: TRBD2

cdr3_aa: CASSLFSGRSNEQFF
cdr3_nt: TGTGCCAGCTCACTATTTAGCGGGAGGAGCAATGAGCAGTTCTTC
v_call: TRBV18
clone_size: -
j_call: TRBJ2-1
d_call: TRBD2

cdr3_aa: CASSEQLAHNERFF
cdr3_nt: TGTGCCAGCAGTGAACAACTGGCCCACAATGAGCGGTTCTTC
v_call: TRBV6-1
clone_size: -
j_call: TRBJ2-1
d_call: -

cdr3_aa: CASSRRTSGTDTQYF
cdr3_nt: TGTGCCAGCAGCCGAAGGACTAGCGGCACAGATACGCAGTATTTT
v_call: TRBV14
clone_size: -
j_call: TRBJ2-3
d_call: TRBD2

cdr3_aa: CASTPKGVRSSTDTQYF
cdr3_nt: TGTGCCAGCACCCCTAAGGGGGTCAGGTCTAGCACAGATACGCAGTATTTT
v_call: TRBV12-3/TRBV12-4
clone_size: once
j_call: TRBJ2-3
d_call: -

cdr3_aa: CASRTPGQLVSDTQYF
cdr3_nt: TGTGCCAGCAGAACACCCGGACAGCTGGTATCAGATACGCAGTATTTT
v_call: TRBV6-2/TRBV6-3
clone_size: -
j_call: TRBJ2-3
d_call: -

cdr3_aa: CASSVPPYGYTF
cdr3_nt: TGTGCCAGCAGCGTCCCACCATATGGCTACACCTTC
v_call: TRBV11-2
clone_size: once
j_call: TRBJ1-2
d_call: -

cdr3_aa: CASSYLPLSGRARNEQFF
cdr3_nt: TGTGCCAGCAGTTACCTACCTCTTAGCGGGAGGGCCAGAAATGAGCAGTTCTTC
v_call: TRBV6-2/TRBV6-3
clone_size: -
j_call: TRBJ2-1
d_call: TRBD2

cdr3_aa: CASSEQGATEAFF
cdr3_nt: TGTGCCAGCAGTGAACAGGGGGCCACTGAAGCTTTCTTT
v_call: TRBV6-4
clone_size: -
j_call: TRBJ1-1
d_call: TRBD1

cdr3_aa: CASSQGVNYVYTF
cdr3_nt: TGCGCAAGCAGCCAAGGTGTTAACTATGTCTACACCTTC
v_call: TRBV4-3
clone_size: -
j_call: TRBJ1-2
d_call: -

cdr3_aa: CASSPSGSLYIEQFF
cdr3_nt: TGTGCCAGCAGCCCTAGCGGAAGTCTGTACATTGAGCAGTTCTTC
v_call: TRBV4-2
clone_size: -
j_call: TRBJ2-1
d_call: TRBD2

cdr3_aa: CASRDVHYVQYF
cdr3_nt: TGTGCCAGCAGGGACGTACATTACGTGCAGTACTTC
v_call: TRBV6-1
clone_size: -
j_call: TRBJ2-7
d_call: -

cdr3_aa: CASSLRGPNSPLHF
cdr3_nt: TGTGCCAGCAGTCTCAGGGGGCCTAATTCACCCCTCCACTTT
v_call: TRBV28
clone_size: few
j_call: TRBJ1-6
d_call: TRBD1

cdr3_aa: CASSRIGTGGYNSPLHF
cdr3_nt: TGTGCCAGCAGTCGAATCGGGACAGGGGGTTATAATTCACCCCTCCACTTT
v_call: TRBV6-1
clone_size: -
j_call: TRBJ1-6
d_call: TRBD1

cdr3_aa: CASSQGLAGRETQYF
cdr3_nt: TGTGCCAGCAGCCAAGGACTAGCGGGAAGGGAGACCCAGTACTTC
v_call: TRBV4-2
clone_size: many
j_call: TRBJ2-5
d_call: TRBD2

cdr3_aa: CTNSPGRRNTGELFF
cdr3_nt: TGTACCAACAGCCCTGGGAGGAGGAACACCGGGGAGCTGTTTTTT
v_call: TRBV11-1
clone_size: -
j_call: TRBJ2-2
d_call: -

cdr3_aa: CASKDRRGRVFNYGYTF
cdr3_nt: TGTGCCAGCAAGGATCGACGGGGAAGGGTTTTTAACTATGGCTACACCTTC
v_call: TRBV6-1
clone_size: -
j_call: TRBJ1-2
d_call: -

cdr3_aa: CASSPTVGPNQPQHF
cdr3_nt: TGTGCCAGCAGTCCGACCGTAGGACCCAATCAGCCCCAGCATTTT
v_call: TRBV12-3/TRBV12-4
clone_size: -
j_call: TRBJ1-5
d_call: -

cdr3_aa: CASSQGGIRGDEQFF
cdr3_nt: TGCGCCAGCAGCCAAGGGGGCATTAGAGGGGATGAGCAATTCTTC
v_call: TRBV4-3
clone_size: once
j_call: TRBJ2-1
d_call: -

cdr3_aa: CSVRTGRYEQYF
cdr3_nt: TGCAGCGTGAGGACAGGCCGGTACGAGCAGTACTTC
v_call: TRBV29-1
clone_size: many
j_call: TRBJ2-7
d_call: TRBD1

cdr3_aa: CASSLDRAGETQYF
cdr3_nt: TGTGCCAGCAGCTTGGACAGGGCCGGAGAGACCCAGTACTTC
v_call: TRBV5-5
clone_size: many
j_call: TRBJ2-5
d_call: -

cdr3_aa: CASSQSKVLSAFF
cdr3_nt: TGTGCCAGCAGCCAGAGTAAGGTTCTCTCAGCTTTCTTT
v_call: TRBV6-1
clone_size: -
j_call: TRBJ1-1
d_call: -

cdr3_aa: CAWRENSPLHF
cdr3_nt: TGTGCCTGGCGTGAGAATTCACCCCTCCACTTT
v_call: TRBV30
clone_size: few
j_call: TRBJ1-6
d_call: -

cdr3_aa: CASSYFPGPSSYEQYF
cdr3_nt: TGTGCCAGCAGTTACTTCCCGGGACCAAGCTCATACGAGCAGTACTTC
v_call: TRBV6-2/TRBV6-3
clone_size: -
j_call: TRBJ2-7
d_call: -

cdr3_aa: CASSQEQLAKNIQYF
cdr3_nt: TGTGCCAGCAGCCAAGAACAGCTAGCCAAAAACATTCAGTACTTC
v_call: TRBV4-2
clone_size: many
j_call: TRBJ2-4
d_call: -

cdr3_aa: CAWMKGSLPGANVLTF
cdr3_nt: TGTGCCTGGATGAAGGGCAGTCTCCCTGGGGCCAACGTCCTGACTTTC
v_call: TRBV30
clone_size: once
j_call: TRBJ2-6
d_call: -

cdr3_aa: CASSFLGNSSPLHF
cdr3_nt: TGTGCCAGCAGTTTCCTGGGGAATAGTTCACCCCTCCACTTT
v_call: TRBV12-3/TRBV12-4
clone_size: -
j_call: TRBJ1-6
d_call: -

cdr3_aa: CASRTSADTRELFF
cdr3_nt: TGCGCCAGCAGAACTAGCGCCGACACCAGGGAGCTGTTCTTT
v_call: TRBV4-3
clone_size: -
j_call: TRBJ2-2
d_call: TRBD2

cdr3_aa: CASSLIGLAGSRGGTDTQYF
cdr3_nt: TGTGCCAGCAGCTTGATCGGACTAGCGGGATCCCGAGGGGGCACAGATACGCAGTATTTT
v_call: TRBV5-5
clone_size: -
j_call: TRBJ2-3
d_call: TRBD2

cdr3_aa: CSVRKTYEQYF
cdr3_nt: TGCAGCGTTAGGAAAACCTACGAGCAGTACTTC
v_call: TRBV29-1
clone_size: many
j_call: TRBJ2-7
d_call: -

cdr3_aa: CTSSFGDRFYGYTF
cdr3_nt: TGTACAAGCAGCTTCGGGGACAGGTTCTATGGCTACACCTTC
v_call: TRBV11-1
clone_size: -
j_call: TRBJ1-2
d_call: TRBD1

cdr3_aa: CASREAPSTEAFF
cdr3_nt: TGTGCCAGCCGCGAGGCGCCGAGCACTGAAGCTTTCTTT
v_call: TRBV28
clone_size: -
j_call: TRBJ1-1
d_call: -

cdr3_aa: CATNQQVADTGELFF
cdr3_nt: TGTGCCACCAATCAACAGGTAGCGGACACCGGGGAGCTGTTTTTT
v_call: TRBV28
clone_size: -
j_call: TRBJ2-2
d_call: -

cdr3_aa: CASSFGTTNGEQFF
cdr3_nt: TGTGCCAGCAGTTTCGGGACGACGAACGGTGAGCAGTTCTTC
v_call: TRBV6-5
clone_size: many
j_call: TRBJ2-1
d_call: -

cdr3_aa: CASSQGASLTGELFF
cdr3_nt: TGCGCCAGCAGTCAAGGTGCGAGTTTAACCGGGGAGCTGTTTTTT
v_call: TRBV4-3
clone_size: once
j_call: TRBJ2-2
d_call: -

cdr3_aa: CASSSWTGFYGYTF
cdr3_nt: TGTGCCAGCAGCTCCTGGACAGGCTTTTATGGCTACACCTTC
v_call: TRBV5-5
clone_size: -
j_call: TRBJ1-2
d_call: TRBD1

cdr3_aa: CAWRGQEDTGELFF
cdr3_nt: TGTGCCTGGAGAGGTCAGGAGGACACCGGGGAGCTGTTTTTT
v_call: TRBV30
clone_size: many
j_call: TRBJ2-2
d_call: -

cdr3_aa: CSVAQYNSPLHF
cdr3_nt: TGCAGCGTTGCTCAGTATAATTCACCCCTCCACTTT
v_call: TRBV29-1
clone_size: many
j_call: TRBJ1-6
d_call: -

cdr3_aa: CASSSTPGFNGELFF
cdr3_nt: TGTGCTAGCAGCTCCACGCCAGGGTTTAACGGGGAGCTGTTTTTT
v_call: TRBV11-3
clone_size: once
j_call: TRBJ2-2
d_call: -

cdr3_aa: CASSFGQGAAIQYF
cdr3_nt: TGTGCTAGCAGCTTCGGACAGGGGGCGGCCATTCAGTACTTC
v_call: TRBV7-9
clone_size: -
j_call: TRBJ2-4
d_call: TRBD1

cdr3_aa: CNLGPIETQYF
cdr3_nt: TGCAACCTGGGGCCGATAGAGACCCAGTACTTC
v_call: TRBV29-1
clone_size: -
j_call: TRBJ2-5
d_call: -

cdr3_aa: CASIILGSTGELFF
cdr3_nt: TGTGCCAGCATCATCCTCGGGAGCACCGGGGAGCTGTTTTTT
v_call: TRBV12-3/TRBV12-4
clone_size: many
j_call: TRBJ2-2
d_call: -

cdr3_aa: CASSFDSRGAEAFF
cdr3_nt: TGCGCCAGCAGCTTTGATTCCAGGGGAGCTGAAGCTTTCTTT
v_call: TRBV5-1
clone_size: -
j_call: TRBJ1-1
d_call: -

cdr3_aa: CASSSTRAGSTWELFF
cdr3_nt: TGTGCCAGCAGCTCCACCCGGGCTGGGAGCACCTGGGAGCTGTTTTTT
v_call: TRBV7-9
clone_size: -
j_call: TRBJ2-2
d_call: -

cdr3_aa: CASSVSPAGWNEQFF
cdr3_nt: TGCGCCAGCAGCGTGTCCCCTGCGGGATGGAATGAGCAGTTCTTC
v_call: TRBV10-1
clone_size: -
j_call: TRBJ2-1
d_call: -

cdr3_aa: CASNPGGNEQFF
cdr3_nt: TGTGCCAGCAATCCGGGGGGCAATGAGCAGTTCTTC
v_call: TRBV6-6
clone_size: many
j_call: TRBJ2-1
d_call: TRBD2

cdr3_aa: CTSSFRSGTGELSF
cdr3_nt: TGTACCAGCAGCTTTCGCTCAGGCACCGGGGAGCTGTCTTTT
v_call: TRBV11-2
clone_size: -
j_call: TRBJ2-2
d_call: -

cdr3_aa: CASSLRGTQRTNYGYTF
cdr3_nt: TGTGCCAGCAGCCTACGGGGGACTCAGCGTACTAACTATGGCTACACCTTC
v_call: TRBV12-3/TRBV12-4
clone_size: many
j_call: TRBJ1-2
d_call: -

cdr3_aa: CASSMGGDRGISLSGANVLTF
cdr3_nt: TGTGCCAGCAGCATGGGGGGAGACAGGGGCATTTCCCTCTCTGGGGCCAACGTCCTGACTTTC
v_call: TRBV11-2
clone_size: medium-sized
j_call: TRBJ2-6
d_call: TRBD1

cdr3_aa: CASSEWRDTQYF
cdr3_nt: TGTGCCAGCAGTGAATGGAGGGATACGCAGTATTTT
v_call: TRBV6-2/TRBV6-3
clone_size: many
j_call: TRBJ2-3
d_call: -

cdr3_aa: CASSYWNRAPGANVLTF
cdr3_nt: TGTGCTAGCAGTTACTGGAACAGGGCGCCTGGGGCCAACGTCCTGACTTTC
v_call: TRBV6-5
clone_size: -
j_call: TRBJ2-6
d_call: -

cdr3_aa: CSVLSGTSGSTRELFF
cdr3_nt: TGTAGCGTTCTGTCAGGGACTAGCGGGAGCACCAGGGAGCTGTTTTTT
v_call: TRBV29-1
clone_size: once
j_call: TRBJ2-2
d_call: TRBD2

cdr3_aa: CASSPLGDQSVEYF
cdr3_nt: TGTGCCAGCAGTCCCCTGGGGGACCAGAGTGTCGAGTACTTC
v_call: TRBV28
clone_size: once
j_call: TRBJ2-7
d_call: -

cdr3_aa: CASSYVGGNTGDLFF
cdr3_nt: TGTGCCAGCAGTTACGTGGGAGGGAACACCGGGGACCTGTTTTTT
v_call: TRBV6-2/TRBV6-3
clone_size: -
j_call: TRBJ2-2
d_call: TRBD2

cdr3_aa: CATLPALNIEAFF
cdr3_nt: TGTGCCACCTTACCGGCCCTGAACATTGAAGCTTTCTTT
v_call: TRBV12-3/TRBV12-4
clone_size: -
j_call: TRBJ1-1
d_call: -